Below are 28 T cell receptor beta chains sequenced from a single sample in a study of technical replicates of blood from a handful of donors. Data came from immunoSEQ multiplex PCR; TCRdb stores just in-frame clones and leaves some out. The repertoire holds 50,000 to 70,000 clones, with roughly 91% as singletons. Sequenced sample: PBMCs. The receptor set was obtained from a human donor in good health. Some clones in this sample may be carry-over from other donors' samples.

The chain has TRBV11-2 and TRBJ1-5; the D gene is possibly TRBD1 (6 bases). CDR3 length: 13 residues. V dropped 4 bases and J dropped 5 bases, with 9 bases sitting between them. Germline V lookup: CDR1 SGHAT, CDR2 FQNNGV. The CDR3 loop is CASSSNRDQPQHF. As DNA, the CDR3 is TGTGCCAGCAGCTCCAACAGGGATCAGCCCCAGCATTTT.

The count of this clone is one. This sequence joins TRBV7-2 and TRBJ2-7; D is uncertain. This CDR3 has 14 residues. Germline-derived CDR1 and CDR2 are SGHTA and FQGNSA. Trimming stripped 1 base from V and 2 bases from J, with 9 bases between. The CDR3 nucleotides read TGTGCCAGCAGCTTAGTCTTCGGAGCCTACGAGCAGTACTTC. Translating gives CASSLVFGAYEQYF.

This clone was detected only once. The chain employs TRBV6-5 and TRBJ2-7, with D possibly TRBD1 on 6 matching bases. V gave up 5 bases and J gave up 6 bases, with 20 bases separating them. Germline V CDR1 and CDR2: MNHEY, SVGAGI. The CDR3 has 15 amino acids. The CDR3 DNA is TGTGCCAGCAGTCGATCCCGGGACACTTCTCTCGAGCAGTACTTC. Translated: CASSRSRDTSLEQYF.

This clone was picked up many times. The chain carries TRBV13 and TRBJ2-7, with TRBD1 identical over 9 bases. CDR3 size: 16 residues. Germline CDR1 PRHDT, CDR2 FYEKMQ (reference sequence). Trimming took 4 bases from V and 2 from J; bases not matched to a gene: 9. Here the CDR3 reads CASSSLAGQGTYEQYF. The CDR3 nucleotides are TGTGCCAGCAGCTCCTTGGCGGGACAGGGAACCTACGAGCAGTACTTC.

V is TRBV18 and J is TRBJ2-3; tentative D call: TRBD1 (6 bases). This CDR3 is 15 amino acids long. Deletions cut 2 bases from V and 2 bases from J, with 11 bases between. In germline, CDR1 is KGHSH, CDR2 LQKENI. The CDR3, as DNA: TGTGCCAGCTCACCAAAGGACAGAAACACAGATACGCAGTATTTT. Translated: CASSPKDRNTDTQYF.

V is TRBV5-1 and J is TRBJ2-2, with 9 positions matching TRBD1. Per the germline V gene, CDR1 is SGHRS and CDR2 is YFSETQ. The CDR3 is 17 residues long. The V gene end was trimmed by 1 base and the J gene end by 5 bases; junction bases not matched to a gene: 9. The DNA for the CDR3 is TGCGCCAGCAGCTTGACGAAGACAGGGGGAGAAACCGGGGAGCTGTTTTTT. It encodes CASSLTKTGGETGELFF.

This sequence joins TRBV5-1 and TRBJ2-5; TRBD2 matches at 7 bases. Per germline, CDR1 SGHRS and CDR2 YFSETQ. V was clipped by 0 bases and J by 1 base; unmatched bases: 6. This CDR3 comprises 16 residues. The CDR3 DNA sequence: TGCGCCAGCAGCTTGGTGGTGGCTAGCGGCCAAGAGACCCAGTACTTC. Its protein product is CASSLVVASGQETQYF.

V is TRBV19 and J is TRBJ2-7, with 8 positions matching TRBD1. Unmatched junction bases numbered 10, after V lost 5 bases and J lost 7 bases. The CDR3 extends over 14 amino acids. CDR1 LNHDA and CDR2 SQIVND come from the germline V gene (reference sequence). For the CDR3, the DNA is TGTGCCAGTAGTCTTAAGGGACAGGTAGGTGAGCAGTACTTC. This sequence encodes CASSLKGQVGEQYF. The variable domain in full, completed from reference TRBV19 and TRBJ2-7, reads DGGITQSPKYLFRKEGQNVTLSCEQNLNHDAMYWYRQDPGQGLRLIYYSQIVNDFQKGDIAEGYSVSREKKESFPLTVTSAQKNPTAFYLCASSLKGQVGEQYFGPGTRLTVT.

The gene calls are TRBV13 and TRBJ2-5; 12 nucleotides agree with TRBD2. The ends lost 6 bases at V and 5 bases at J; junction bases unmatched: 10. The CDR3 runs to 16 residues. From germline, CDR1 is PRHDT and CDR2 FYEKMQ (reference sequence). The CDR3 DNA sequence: TGTGCCAGCAGAAAACTAGCGGGAGGACCGGAGGAGACCCAGTACTTC. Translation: CASRKLAGGPEETQYF.

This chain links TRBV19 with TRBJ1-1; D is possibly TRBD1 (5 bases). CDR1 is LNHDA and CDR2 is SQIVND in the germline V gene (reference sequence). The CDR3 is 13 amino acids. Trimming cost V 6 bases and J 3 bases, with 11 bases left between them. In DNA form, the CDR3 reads TGTGCCAGTAGGAGGGAGGGGTACACTGAAGCTTTCTTT. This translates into CASRREGYTEAFF. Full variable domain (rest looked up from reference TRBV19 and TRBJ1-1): DGGITQSPKYLFRKEGQNVTLSCEQNLNHDAMYWYRQDPGQGLRLIYYSQIVNDFQKGDIAEGYSVSREKKESFPLTVTSAQKNPTAFYLCASRREGYTEAFFGQGTRLTVV.

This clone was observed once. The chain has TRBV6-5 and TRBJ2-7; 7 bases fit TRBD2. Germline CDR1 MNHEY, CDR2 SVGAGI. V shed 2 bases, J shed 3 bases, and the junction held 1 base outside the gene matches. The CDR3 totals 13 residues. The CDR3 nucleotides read TGTGCCAGCAGTTACCAGCGGGGCTACGAGCAGTACTTC. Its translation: CASSYQRGYEQYF.

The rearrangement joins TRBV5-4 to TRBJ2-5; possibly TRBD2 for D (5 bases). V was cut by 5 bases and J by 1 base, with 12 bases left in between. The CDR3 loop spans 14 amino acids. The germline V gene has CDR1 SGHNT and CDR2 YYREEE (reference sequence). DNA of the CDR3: TGTGCCAGCAGTCTACGTCGGGGCCAAGAGACCCAGTACTTC. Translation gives CASSLRRGQETQYF.

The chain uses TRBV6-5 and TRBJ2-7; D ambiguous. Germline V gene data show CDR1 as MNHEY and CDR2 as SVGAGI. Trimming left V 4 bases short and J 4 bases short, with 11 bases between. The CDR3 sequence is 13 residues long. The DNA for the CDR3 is TGTGCCAGCAGTTCCAACGGAGTATACGAGCAGTACTTC. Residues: CASSSNGVYEQYF.

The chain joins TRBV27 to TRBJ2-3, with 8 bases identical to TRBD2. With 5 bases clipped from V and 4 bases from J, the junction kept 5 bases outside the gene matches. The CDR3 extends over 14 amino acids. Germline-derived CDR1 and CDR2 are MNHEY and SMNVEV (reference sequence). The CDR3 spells CASSSTGGSDTQYF. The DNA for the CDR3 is TGTGCCAGCAGTAGTACGGGAGGGTCAGATACGCAGTATTTT.

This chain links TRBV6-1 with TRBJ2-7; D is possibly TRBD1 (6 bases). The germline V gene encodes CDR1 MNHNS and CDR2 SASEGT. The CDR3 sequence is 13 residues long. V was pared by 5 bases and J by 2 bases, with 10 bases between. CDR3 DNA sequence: TGTGCCAGCAGTTTGAGACAGGCCTACGAGCAGTACTTC. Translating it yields CASSLRQAYEQYF.

The CDR3 DNA follows: TGTGCCAGCAGCTGGACAGGGGAGTCTAATGAAAAACTGTTTTTT. This sequence encodes CASSWTGESNEKLFF. The J gene is TRBJ1-4, the V gene TRBV9, with 9 positions matching TRBD1. The ends lost 4 bases at V and 3 bases at J; junction bases unmatched: 4. This CDR3 spans 15 amino acids. The germline V gene encodes CDR1 SGDLS and CDR2 YYNGEE. The whole variable domain, filled in from reference TRBV9 and TRBJ1-4, reads DSGVTQTPKHLITATGQRVTLRCSPRSGDLSVYWYQQSLDQGLQFLIQYYNGEERAKGNILERFSAQQFPDLHSELNLSSLELGDSALYFCASSWTGESNEKLFFGSGTQLSVL.

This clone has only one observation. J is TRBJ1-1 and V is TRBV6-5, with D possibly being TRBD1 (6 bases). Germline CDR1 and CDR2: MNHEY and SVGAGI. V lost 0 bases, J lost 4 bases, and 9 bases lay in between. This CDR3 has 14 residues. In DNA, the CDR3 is TGTGCCAGCAGTTACTCCCCAGGGGTCACTGAAGCTTTCTTT. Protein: CASSYSPGVTEAFF.

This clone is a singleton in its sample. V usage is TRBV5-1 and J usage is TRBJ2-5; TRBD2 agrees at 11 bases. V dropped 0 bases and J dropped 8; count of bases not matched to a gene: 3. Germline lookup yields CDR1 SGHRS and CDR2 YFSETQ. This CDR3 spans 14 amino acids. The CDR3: CASSLGLAGGTQYF. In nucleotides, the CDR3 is TGCGCCAGCAGCTTGGGTCTAGCGGGAGGTACCCAGTACTTC.

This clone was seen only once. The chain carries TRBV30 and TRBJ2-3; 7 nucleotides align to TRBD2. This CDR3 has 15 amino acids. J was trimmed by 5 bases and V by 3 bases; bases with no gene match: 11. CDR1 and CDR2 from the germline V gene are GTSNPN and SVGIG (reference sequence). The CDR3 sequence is CAWRGRDQGRDTQYF. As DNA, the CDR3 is TGTGCCTGGAGGGGGAGGGACCAAGGTCGAGATACGCAGTATTTT. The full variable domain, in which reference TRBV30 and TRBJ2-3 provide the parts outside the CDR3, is SQTIHQWPATLVQPVGSPLSLECTVEGTSNPNLYWYRQAAGRGLQLLFYSVGIGQISSEVPQNLSASRPQDRQFILSSKKLLLSDSGFYLCAWRGRDQGRDTQYFGPGTRLTVL.

CDR3 sequence: CASSQASSGSSGNTIYF. The CDR3 bases are TGCGCCAGCAGCCAAGCTTCCTCCGGGAGCTCTGGAAACACCATATATTTT. This rearrangement joins TRBV4-3 to TRBJ1-3; D not resolved. The V and J ends lost 1 base and 0 bases respectively, with 13 bases between them. Germline V CDR1 and CDR2: LGHNA, YSLEER. This CDR3 has 17 residues.

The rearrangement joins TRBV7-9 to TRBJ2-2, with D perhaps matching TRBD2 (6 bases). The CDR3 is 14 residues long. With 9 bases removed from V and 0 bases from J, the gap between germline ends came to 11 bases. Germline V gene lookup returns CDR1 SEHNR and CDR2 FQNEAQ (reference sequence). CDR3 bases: TGTGCCAGTCCGGGGAGGCCGAACACCGGGGAGCTGTTTTTT. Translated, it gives CASPGRPNTGELFF.

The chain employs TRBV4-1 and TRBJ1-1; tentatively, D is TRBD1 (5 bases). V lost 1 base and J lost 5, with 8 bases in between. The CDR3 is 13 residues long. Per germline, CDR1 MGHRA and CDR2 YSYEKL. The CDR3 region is CASSQAPGTEAFF. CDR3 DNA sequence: TGCGCCAGCAGCCAAGCCCCAGGGACTGAAGCTTTCTTT.

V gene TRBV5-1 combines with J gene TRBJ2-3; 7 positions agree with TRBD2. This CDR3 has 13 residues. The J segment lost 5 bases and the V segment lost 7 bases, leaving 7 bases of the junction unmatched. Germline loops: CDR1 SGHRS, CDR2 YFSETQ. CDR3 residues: CASASSGGDTQYF. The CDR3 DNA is TGCGCCAGCGCATCTAGCGGTGGAGATACGCAGTATTTT.

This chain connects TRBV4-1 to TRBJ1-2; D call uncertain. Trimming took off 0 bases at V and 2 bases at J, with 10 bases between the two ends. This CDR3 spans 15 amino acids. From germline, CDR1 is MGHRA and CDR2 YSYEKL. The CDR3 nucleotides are TGCGCCAGCAGCCAAGAATACGTAAGCAACTATGGCTACACCTTC. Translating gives CASSQEYVSNYGYTF.

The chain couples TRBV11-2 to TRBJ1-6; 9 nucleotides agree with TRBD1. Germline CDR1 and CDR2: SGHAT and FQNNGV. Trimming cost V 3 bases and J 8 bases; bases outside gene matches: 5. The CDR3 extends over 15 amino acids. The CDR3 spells CASSFGQGPYSPLHF. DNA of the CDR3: TGTGCCAGCAGCTTCGGACAGGGGCCCTATTCACCCCTCCACTTT.

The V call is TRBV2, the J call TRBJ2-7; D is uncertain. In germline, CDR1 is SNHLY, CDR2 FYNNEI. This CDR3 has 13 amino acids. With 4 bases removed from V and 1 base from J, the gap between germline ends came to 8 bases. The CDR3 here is CASSAEISYEQYF. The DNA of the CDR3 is TGTGCCAGCAGTGCCGAGATTTCCTACGAGCAGTACTTC.

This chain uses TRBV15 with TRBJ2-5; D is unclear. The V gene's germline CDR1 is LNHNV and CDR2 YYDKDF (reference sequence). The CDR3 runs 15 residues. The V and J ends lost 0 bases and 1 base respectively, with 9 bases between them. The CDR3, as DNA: TGTGCCACCAGCAGAGATAGACACGGCCAAGAGACCCAGTACTTC. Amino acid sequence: CATSRDRHGQETQYF.

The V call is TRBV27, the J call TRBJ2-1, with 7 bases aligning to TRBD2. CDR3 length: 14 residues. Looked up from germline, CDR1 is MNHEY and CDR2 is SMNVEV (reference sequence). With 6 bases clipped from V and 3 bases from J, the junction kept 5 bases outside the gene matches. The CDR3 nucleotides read TGTGCCAGCAGAACCCTAGCGGTCTACAATGAGCAGTTCTTC. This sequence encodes CASRTLAVYNEQFF.